The present T cell receptor beta chain was sequenced within a study of early T cells in non-severe SARS-CoV-2 infection. TCRdb processed the 5' RACE reads anew with MiXCR; each CDR3 protein has one entry. The top ten clones hold 4.4% of a sample with over 90,000 distinct CDR3 sequences, roughly 12% of them seen once. CDR3 length: 19 residues. Germline V CDR1 and CDR2: SGHVS, FNYEAQ. J lost 3 bases, V lost 4 bases, and 16 bases had no gene match. This chain links TRBV7-6 with TRBJ2-1; 9 bases map to TRBD2. This sample comprised whole blood, obtained at baseline. The source is an adult who was a healthcare worker with PCR-confirmed SARS-CoV-2 infection or an uninfected control (not recorded which). Here the CDR3 DNA reads TGTGCCAGCAGCTCGCTTGCGGCTAGCGGGATTAACAACTACAATGAGCAGTTCTTC. Residues: CASSSLAASGINNYNEQFF.